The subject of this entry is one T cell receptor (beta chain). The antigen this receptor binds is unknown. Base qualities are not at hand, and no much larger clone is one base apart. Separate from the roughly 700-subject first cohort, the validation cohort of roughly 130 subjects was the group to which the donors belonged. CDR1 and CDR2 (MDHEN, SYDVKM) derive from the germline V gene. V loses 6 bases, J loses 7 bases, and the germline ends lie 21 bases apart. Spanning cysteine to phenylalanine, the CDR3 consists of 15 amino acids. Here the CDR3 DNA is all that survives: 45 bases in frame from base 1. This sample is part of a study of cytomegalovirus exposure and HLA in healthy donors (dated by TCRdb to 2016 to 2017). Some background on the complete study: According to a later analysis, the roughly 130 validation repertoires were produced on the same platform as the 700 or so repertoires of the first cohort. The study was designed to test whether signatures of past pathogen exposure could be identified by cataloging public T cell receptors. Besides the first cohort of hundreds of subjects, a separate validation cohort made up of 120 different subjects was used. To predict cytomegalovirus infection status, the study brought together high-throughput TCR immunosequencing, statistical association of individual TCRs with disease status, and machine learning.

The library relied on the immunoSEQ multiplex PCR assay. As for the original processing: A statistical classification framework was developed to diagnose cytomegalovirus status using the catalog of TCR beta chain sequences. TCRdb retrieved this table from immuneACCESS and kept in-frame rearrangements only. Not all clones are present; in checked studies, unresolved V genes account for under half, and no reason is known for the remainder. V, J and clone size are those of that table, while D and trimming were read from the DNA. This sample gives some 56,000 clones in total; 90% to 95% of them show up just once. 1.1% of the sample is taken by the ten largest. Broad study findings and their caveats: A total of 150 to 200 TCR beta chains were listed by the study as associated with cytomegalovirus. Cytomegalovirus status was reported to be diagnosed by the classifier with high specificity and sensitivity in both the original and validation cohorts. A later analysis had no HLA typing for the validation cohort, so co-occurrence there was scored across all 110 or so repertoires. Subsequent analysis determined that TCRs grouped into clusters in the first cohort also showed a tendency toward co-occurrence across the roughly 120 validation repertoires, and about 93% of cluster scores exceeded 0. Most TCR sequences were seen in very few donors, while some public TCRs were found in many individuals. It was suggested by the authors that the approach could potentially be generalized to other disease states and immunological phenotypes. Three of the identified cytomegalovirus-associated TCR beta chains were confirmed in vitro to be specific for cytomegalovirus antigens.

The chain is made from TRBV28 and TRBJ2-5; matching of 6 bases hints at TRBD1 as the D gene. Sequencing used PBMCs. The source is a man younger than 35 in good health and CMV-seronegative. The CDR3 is CASRKQGTSAGTQYF. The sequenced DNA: TGTGCCAGCAGGAAGCAAGGGACATCCGCAGGGACCCAGTACTTC. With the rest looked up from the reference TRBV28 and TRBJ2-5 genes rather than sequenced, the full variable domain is DVKVTQSSRYLVKRTGEKVFLECVQDMDHENMFWYRQDPGLGLRLIYFSYDVKMKEKGDIPEGYSVSREKKERFSLILESASTNQTSMYLCASRKQGTSAGTQYFGPGTRLLVL.